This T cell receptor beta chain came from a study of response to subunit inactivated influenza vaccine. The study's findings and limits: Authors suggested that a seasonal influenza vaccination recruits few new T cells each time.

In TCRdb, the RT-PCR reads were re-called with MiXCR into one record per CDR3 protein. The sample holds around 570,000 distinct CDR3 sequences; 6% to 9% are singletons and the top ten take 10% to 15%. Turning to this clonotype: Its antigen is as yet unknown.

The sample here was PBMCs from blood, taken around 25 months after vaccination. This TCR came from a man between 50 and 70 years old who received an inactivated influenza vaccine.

The CDR3 loop reads CASTRTSGRANTGELFF. CDR3 DNA sequence: TGCGCCAGCACAAGGACTAGCGGGCGCGCGAACACCGGGGAGCTGTTTTTT. This rearrangement joins TRBV4-1 to TRBJ2-2; 11 nucleotides align to TRBD2. The CDR3 sequence is 17 residues long. V gave up 7 bases and J gave up 0 bases; unmatched junction bases: 7. Per germline, CDR1 MGHRA and CDR2 YSYEKL.